This T cell receptor beta chain originates from a study of T cell responses to AZD1222 COVID-19 vaccine (dated by TCRdb to the early 2020s). About the full investigation: AZD1222 recipients given second doses at about 4 weeks or at about 12 weeks were pooled, since spike-specific TCR depth and breadth were not found to differ between the two schedules. TCR sequencing was performed for about 240 trial participants, of whom some 200 were given two doses of AZD1222 and 26 were given two doses of MenACWY control vaccine. Enrollment into the trials was organized by age into subgroups of 18-55, 56-69 and 70-plus years, and those subgroups contained roughly 150, 30 and 60 TCR-sequenced participants, respectively. The paper's findings and limits, for the study overall: CD4 TCRs associated with the vaccine covered the entire spike protein, and the dominant responses were in regions 160-218 and 743-854. The 56-69-year group was small, and its depth increase did not reach significance, likely because of low power. A significant rise in spike-specific TCR breadth and depth was observed after two AZD1222 doses relative to day 0 and relative to MenACWY recipients. Most participants were white British and females outnumbered males, and the authors suggested that clonal diversity may have been underestimated. Reportedly, almost half of the unique spike-specific TCRs recognized epitopes lying outside the regions that are mutated in the B.1.351 and B.1.1.7 variants. Because no samples from the day 14 peak response were available, repertoires could be characterized only after the peak T cell response. Conclusions about previously exposed vaccinees are limited, since just 5 to 7 AZD1222 recipients were seropositive for SARS-CoV-2 at baseline.

Sample time point, as interpreted from the label and publication: baseline before first vaccination. Vaccinee samples came from UK trials COV001 and COV002, including a single-blind randomized controlled phase 2/3 trial of AZD1222 (ChAdOx1 nCoV-19) in healthy adults. Trial participant PBMC samples were collected at day 0 and day 28 after the second dose for TCRbeta chain sequencing. Reading the germline V gene gives CDR1 SGHTA and CDR2 FQGNSA. V and J lose 2 bases and 8 bases, and a span of 12 bases separates them. The CDR3 contains 14 residues, cysteine and phenylalanine counted. The DNA shown is the 42-base CDR3, in frame from base 1. The CDR3 regions of human TCRbeta chains were analyzed by immunosequencing. As for how the authors treated the data: TCRs in the repertoires were matched against a reference library of SARS-CoV-2-specific TCRs that had been generated with the MIRA antigen-specificity platform. Breadth meant the fraction of unique TCRs that were SARS-CoV-2-associated, whereas depth meant the fraction of total T cells that were SARS-CoV-2-associated. Using the MIRA data, each spike-specific TCR was assigned both to the spike region to which the TCR was reactive and to a CD4 or CD8 class. Log10-transformed breadth and depth values were compared by one-way ANOVA with Sidak's multiple comparisons tests. Drawn from immuneACCESS, this table holds only the in-frame rearrangements with V and J called that TCRdb kept. Clones are partly lost; checked studies trace under half to an unresolved V gene and leave the rest unexplained. V and J calls and clone size follow that table, whereas D and trimming were derived from the DNA. The sample table lists around 200,000 clones, just over 90% of them with a count of one. The ten largest clones capture about 3.9% of the sample.

Remarks on this clone: Its antigen is currently not known. Per-nucleotide qualities are absent, and no much larger clonotype sits a single base away.

The sequence was collected from an adult in good health. This chain joins TRBV7-2 to TRBJ2-2; the D gene lacks a confident call. This specimen was peripheral blood, taken on day 0 of AZD1222 vaccination. The bases read TGTGCCAGCAGCTTAACCACCCTGACAGGGGAGCTGTTTTTT. Its protein is CASSLTTLTGELFF.